This T cell receptor (beta chain) was found in a study of cytomegalovirus exposure and HLA in healthy donors. Repertoires were generated with immunoSEQ multiplex PCR, while TCRdb's copy carries only in-frame clones and drops some. The sample lists around 70,000 clones; nearly 95% were seen once. This CDR3 contains 14 residues. Germline values: CDR1 SNHLY, CDR2 FYNNEI. V lost 4 bases and J lost 6, with 12 bases in between. V usage is TRBV2 and J usage is TRBJ2-2, with D possibly being TRBD1 (5 bases). The sequencing input was PBMCs. This TCR was recovered from a man aged 18-30 years in good health and CMV-seropositive. CDR3 sequence: CASSGARGAGELFF. The CDR3, as DNA: TGTGCCAGCAGTGGGGCAAGGGGTGCCGGGGAGCTGTTTTTT.